A single sample gave rise to the 30 T cell receptor beta chains below, sequenced in a study of blood T cell repertoires in COVID-19. TCRdb's table, derived via immunoSEQ multiplex PCR, lists solely in-frame clones and lacks some. The table lists 95,000 to 150,000 clones, about 83% of them singletons. The sample consisted of peripheral blood. The source of these receptors is a man aged 60 to 69 with acute or convalescent COVID-19.

CDR3 loop: CASRDRGGEQYF. CDR3 in DNA: TGCGCCAGTCGCGACAGGGGAGGGGAGCAGTACTTC. The V call is TRBV5-1, the J call TRBJ2-7; possible D gene TRBD1, 8 bases. The length of the CDR3 is 12 residues. Trimming removed 8 bases at V and 7 bases at J, with 16 bases between. The germline V gene encodes CDR1 SGHRS and CDR2 YFSETQ.

This clone appeared a few times. The chain uses TRBV6-1 and TRBJ1-4; 9 bases agree with TRBD1. V shed 3 bases and J 7 bases; nucleotides not matched to a gene: 6. This CDR3 has 15 residues. CDR1 is MNHNS and CDR2 is SASEGT in the germline V gene. The CDR3 loop is CASSDPTGGTEKLFF. The CDR3 DNA is TGTGCCAGCAGTGACCCGACAGGGGGTACTGAAAAACTGTTTTTT.

The chain links TRBV5-1 to TRBJ2-5, with 14 bases that match TRBD2. The CDR3 extends over 16 amino acids. The J segment lost 5 bases and the V segment lost 5 bases, leaving 8 bases of the junction unmatched. CDR1 SGHRS and CDR2 YFSETQ come from the germline V gene. CDR3 sequence: CASSTGGTSGSETQYF. CDR3 in DNA: TGCGCCAGCAGTACTGGGGGGACTAGCGGGAGTGAGACCCAGTACTTC. Combining the CDR3 with reference TRBV5-1 and TRBJ2-5 gives the whole variable domain KAGVTQTPRYLIKTRGQQVTLSCSPISGHRSVSWYQQTPGQGLQFLFEYFSETQRNKGNFPGRFSGRQFSNSRSEMNVSTLELGDSALYLCASSTGGTSGSETQYFGPGTRLLVL.

The gene calls are TRBV6-5 and TRBJ1-1; D may be TRBD1 (5 bases). Deletions cut 6 bases from V and 11 bases from J, with 19 bases between. Germline values: CDR1 MNHEY, CDR2 SVGAGI. CDR3 length: 13 amino acids. The CDR3 sequence is CASRSFQGFGAFF. The CDR3 region has the DNA TGTGCCAGCAGATCATTCCAGGGATTTGGGGCTTTCTTT.

This clone is a singleton in its sample. The chain couples TRBV19 to TRBJ1-1; 7 positions match TRBD1. This CDR3 comprises 15 residues. In germline, CDR1 is LNHDA, CDR2 SQIVND (reference sequence). V trimming: 5 bases; J trimming: 7 bases; junction bases outside the gene matches: 13. The CDR3, as DNA: TGTGCCAGTAGTCCCCGGGGACAGTTGTGGGATGAAGCTTTCTTT. Protein sequence: CASSPRGQLWDEAFF.

V gene TRBV7-3 combines with J gene TRBJ1-6; no clear D gene. Germline V CDR1 and CDR2: SGHTA, FQGTGA. Between the trimmed V and J ends, which lost 4 bases and 6 bases, there was a span of 10 bases. The CDR3 is 14 residues long. The CDR3 spells CASSSGLPNSPLHF. DNA for the CDR3: TGTGCCAGCAGCTCGGGGTTGCCTAATTCACCCCTCCACTTT.

This chain connects TRBV11-3 to TRBJ2-2; 7 nucleotides match TRBD1. Trimming took 5 bases from V and 1 from J; bases not matched to a gene: 4. This CDR3 has 15 amino acids. Germline V gives CDR1 SGHNT, CDR2 YENEEA. The CDR3 protein is CASSDRDRNTGELFF. The CDR3 DNA reads as TGTGCCAGCAGCGACCGGGACAGGAACACCGGGGAGCTGTTTTTT.

V is TRBV7-2 and J is TRBJ2-1, with D maybe TRBD1 (5 bases). The germline V gene encodes CDR1 SGHTA and CDR2 FQGNSA. The CDR3 is 13 amino acids. Trimming removed 4 bases from V and 6 bases from J, with 10 bases in between. CDR3 protein: CASSYAGPNEQFF. CDR3 bases: TGTGCCAGCAGCTACGCAGGGCCCAATGAGCAGTTCTTC.

The chain joins TRBV5-1 to TRBJ2-2; D is ambiguous. Trimming left V 0 bases short and J 7 bases short, with 10 bases between. CDR1 and CDR2 (germline): SGHRS, YFSETQ. The CDR3 consists of 14 residues. The CDR3: CASSLAPRGGELFF. As DNA, the CDR3 is TGCGCCAGCAGCTTGGCCCCGCGCGGCGGGGAGCTGTTTTTT.

CDR3 protein: CASSPDSPTSGNTIYF. CDR3 nucleotide sequence: TGTGCCAGCTCACCTGACAGTCCCACCTCTGGAAACACCATATATTTT. The genes are TRBV18 and TRBJ1-3; a weak D match, TRBD1 (5 bases). Trimming took 3 bases from V and 0 from J, leaving 12 bases between them. This CDR3 has 16 amino acids. Germline V gene lookup returns CDR1 KGHSH and CDR2 LQKENI.

This clone was recorded only once. The J gene is TRBJ2-7, the V gene TRBV5-1, with 8 bases identical to TRBD1. CDR3 size: 17 residues. The germline gives CDR1 SGHRS, CDR2 YFSETQ. Trimming removed 5 bases from V and 1 base from J; junction bases left unmatched: 14. For the CDR3, the DNA is TGCGCCAGCAGTCGGAGAGGACAGGGCCGTGATTCCTACGAGCAGTACTTC. Its protein product is CASSRRGQGRDSYEQYF.

The chain is built from TRBV6-1 and TRBJ1-2; 9 bases are a match to TRBD1. Germline values: CDR1 MNHNS, CDR2 SASEGT. The CDR3 sequence is 18 residues long. V dropped 3 bases and J dropped 4; count of bases not matched to a gene: 15. CDR3 DNA: TGTGCCAGCAGTGATCCTGATCGGGGACAGGGTGTAGGCTATGGCTACACCTTC. Residues: CASSDPDRGQGVGYGYTF.

The chain carries TRBV19 and TRBJ2-1; 7 bases agree with TRBD1. V trimming: 5 bases; J trimming: 0 bases; junction bases outside the gene matches: 7. In germline, CDR1 is LNHDA, CDR2 SQIVND (reference sequence). The length of the CDR3 is 16 residues. CDR3 in DNA: TGTGCCAGTAGTCCACTTGGACAGGTCTCCTACAATGAGCAGTTCTTC. This sequence encodes CASSPLGQVSYNEQFF.

V is TRBV29-1 and J is TRBJ1-4, with 9 bases fitting TRBD1. The CDR3 has 13 amino acids. Trimming cost V 8 bases and J 5 bases; bases outside gene matches: 6. Germline assignment: CDR1 SQVTM and CDR2 ANQGSEA. The CDR3 loop reads CSTRTGENEKLFF. CDR3 nucleotide sequence: TGCAGCACCCGGACAGGGGAAAATGAAAAACTGTTTTTT.

The chain couples TRBV24-1 to TRBJ1-1, with D hard to call. V was shortened by 0 bases and J by 3 bases, with 16 bases between the two germline ends. The CDR3 length is 17 residues. Germline V lookup: CDR1 KGHDR, CDR2 SFDVKD. The CDR3 bases are TGTGCCACCAGTGATTTGGATTCGATACGAGGATACACTGAAGCTTTCTTT. This codes for CATSDLDSIRGYTEAFF.

This chain joins TRBV28 and TRBJ2-7, with 9 bases fitting TRBD2. The trim removed 6 bases at V and 5 bases at J, leaving 8 bases unmatched. The CDR3 totals 14 residues. The V gene's germline CDR1 is MDHEN and CDR2 SYDVKM. The CDR3, as DNA: TGTGCCAGCAGCTCTGGCGGGAGGGCTCACGAGCAGTACTTC. Amino acid sequence: CASSSGGRAHEQYF.

The chain uses TRBV28 and TRBJ1-1; D perhaps matches TRBD1 (6 bases). Trimming shortened V by 7 bases and J by 0 bases, and 15 bases separated the two germline ends. The CDR3 is made up of 15 amino acids. CDR1 is MDHEN and CDR2 is SYDVKM in the germline V gene. The CDR3 protein is CASITKGGMNTEAFF. The CDR3 DNA reads TGTGCCAGCATTACTAAGGGGGGGATGAACACTGAAGCTTTCTTT. The full variable domain, in which reference TRBV28 and TRBJ1-1 provide the parts outside the CDR3, is DVKVTQSSRYLVKRTGEKVFLECVQDMDHENMFWYRQDPGLGLRLIYFSYDVKMKEKGDIPEGYSVSREKKERFSLILESASTNQTSMYLCASITKGGMNTEAFFGQGTRLTVV.

The gene calls are TRBV28 and TRBJ2-1; a possible D gene is TRBD2 (6 bases). V lost 6 bases to trimming and J lost 10 bases, with 22 bases between them. The CDR3 contains 15 residues. Germline V gene lookup returns CDR1 MDHEN and CDR2 SYDVKM. CDR3 bases: TGTGCCAGCAGCCTCCCCGGGACTGTCACAAGGGAGCAGTTCTTC. Translating it yields CASSLPGTVTREQFF.

This clone has just a few counts. The J gene is TRBJ1-5, the V gene TRBV27; D uncertain. Looked up from germline, CDR1 is MNHEY and CDR2 is SMNVEV (reference sequence). Trimming removed 4 bases at V and 11 bases at J, with 27 bases between. This CDR3 has 17 amino acids. Here the CDR3 DNA reads TGTGCCAGCAGTTGGTTGATCGGACCGACGGGAATTCGGTCCCAGCATTTT. It specifies CASSWLIGPTGIRSQHF.

The count of this clone is one. This chain joins TRBV28 and TRBJ2-2; tentative D call: TRBD2 (6 bases). Germline CDR1 MDHEN, CDR2 SYDVKM. Trimming removed 7 bases from V and 3 bases from J, with 15 bases in between. The CDR3 has 15 amino acids. For the CDR3, the DNA is TGTGCCAGCACCCCTGGCAGCGGGCACACCGGGGAGCTGTTTTTT. This encodes CASTPGSGHTGELFF.

This clone appeared once. The chain links TRBV14 to TRBJ2-3; 7 nucleotides align to TRBD2. CDR3 length equals 12 residues. Germline CDR1 is SGHDN and CDR2 is FVKESK. J gave up 8 bases and V 4 bases, and 3 bases lay outside the gene matches. CDR3: CASSPRGFTQYF. DNA of the CDR3: TGTGCCAGCAGCCCGCGGGGGTTTACGCAGTATTTT.

This clone was counted a single time. This sequence joins TRBV27 and TRBJ1-4, with 7 bases aligning to TRBD1. CDR3 size: 14 residues. J was trimmed by 4 bases and V by 3 bases; bases with no gene match: 2. Germline loops: CDR1 MNHEY, CDR2 SMNVEV (reference sequence). CDR3: CASSLGQINEKLFF. CDR3 nucleotides: TGTGCCAGCAGTTTGGGACAGATTAATGAAAAACTGTTTTTT.

The gene calls are TRBV15 and TRBJ2-3, with TRBD2 matching over 10 bases. Germline V gives CDR1 LNHNV, CDR2 YYDKDF (reference sequence). This CDR3 contains 16 residues. V gave up 4 bases and J gave up 5 bases; unmatched junction bases: 9. CDR3 amino acids: CATSKGTSVSLDTQYF. DNA of the CDR3: TGTGCCACCAGCAAAGGGACTAGCGTTTCCCTAGATACGCAGTATTTT.

The V call is TRBV5-5, the J call TRBJ2-1, with TRBD1 identical over 8 bases. The germline V gene encodes CDR1 SGHKS and CDR2 YYEKEE (reference sequence). This CDR3 is built from 16 residues. The ends lost 0 bases at V and 7 bases at J; junction bases unmatched: 9. The DNA for the CDR3 is TGTGCCAGCAGCTTGGCATCCCGACAGGGGTGGAATGAGCAGTTCTTC. Translated: CASSLASRQGWNEQFF.

The chain couples TRBV28 to TRBJ1-1; D gene uncertain. Deletions cut 2 bases from V and 5 bases from J, with 6 bases between. Germline V gene lookup returns CDR1 MDHEN and CDR2 SYDVKM. The CDR3 is 12 amino acids. The CDR3: CASSLPKTEAFF. The CDR3, as DNA: TGTGCCAGCAGTTTACCCAAAACTGAAGCTTTCTTT.

The V and J genes are TRBV2 and TRBJ1-2, with TRBD1 as a possible D gene (6 bases). The V end was cut by 7 bases, the J end by 4 bases, with 13 bases between. Germline CDR1 and CDR2: SNHLY and FYNNEI. This CDR3 is built from 13 residues. Written as DNA, the CDR3 is TGTGCCAGCACCACAGGGTCGATCTATGGCTACACCTTC. Encoded protein: CASTTGSIYGYTF.

The V call is TRBV6-6, the J call TRBJ2-3, with D possibly TRBD2 on 5 matching bases. Trimming left V 7 bases short and J 6 bases short, with 20 bases between. CDR1 is MNHNY, CDR2 SVGAGI, per germline (reference sequence). This CDR3 contains 15 residues. The CDR3 DNA reads TGTGCCAGCAACCCTACTAGTTTCGGGCAGGATACGCAGTATTTT. Its protein product is CASNPTSFGQDTQYF.

V is TRBV19 and J is TRBJ1-2, with D hard to call. In germline, CDR1 is LNHDA, CDR2 SQIVND (reference sequence). V was shortened by 5 bases and J by 3 bases, with 19 bases between the two germline ends. This CDR3 region has 16 residues. The CDR3 nucleotides read TGTGCCAGTAGTGAATACCGGGCCCCGAGGGACTATGGCTACACCTTC. Protein product: CASSEYRAPRDYGYTF. Full variable domain (rest looked up from reference TRBV19 and TRBJ1-2): DGGITQSPKYLFRKEGQNVTLSCEQNLNHDAMYWYRQDPGQGLRLIYYSQIVNDFQKGDIAEGYSVSREKKESFPLTVTSAQKNPTAFYLCASSEYRAPRDYGYTFGSGTRLTVV.

On this clone itself: Other nucleotide sequences in the sample specify the same CDR3. The chain joins TRBV7-9 to TRBJ1-1, with TRBD1 matching over 7 bases. V shed 2 bases, J shed 2 bases, and the junction held 5 bases outside the gene matches. This CDR3 region has 15 residues. Looked up from germline, CDR1 is SEHNR and CDR2 is FQNEAQ (reference sequence). CDR3 loop: CASSLYGTVNTEAFF. The CDR3 DNA follows: TGTGCCAGCAGCTTATATGGGACAGTCAACACTGAAGCTTTCTTT.

This rearrangement joins TRBV24-1 to TRBJ2-5; D remains unclear. V lost 5 bases, J lost 1 base, and 7 bases lay in between. The CDR3 contains 13 residues. In germline, CDR1 is KGHDR, CDR2 SFDVKD. The CDR3: CATSGALQETQYF. DNA of the CDR3: TGTGCCACCAGTGGGGCACTCCAAGAGACCCAGTACTTC.